This is a list of T cell receptor beta chains from one sample in a study of cytomegalovirus exposure and HLA in healthy donors. Profiled with immunoSEQ multiplex PCR; TCRdb holds only in-frame clones, not every one. The data contain some 120,000 clones, about three quarters of them seen just once; the ten biggest clones take up approximately 3.5%. Sample: PBMCs. The receptors here all came from a man between 25 and 39 years old in good health and CMV-seronegative. CDR3s include the opening cysteine and the closing phenylalanine or tryptophan. The D gene is left open where the match is weak. Size values are once, few and many counts, or a class for expanded clones, and some rows have none.

cdr3_length	v_call	j_call	d_call	clone_size	cdr3_nt	cdr3_aa
14	TRBV6-5	TRBJ1-4	.	.	TGTGCCAGCAGCTCCGACACCGCGGGGGAAAAACTGTTTTTT	CASSSDTAGEKLFF
12	TRBV11-2	TRBJ2-3	.	.	TGTGCCAGCAGACGGGAGTGGGATACGCAGTATTTT	CASRREWDTQYF
12	TRBV5-8	TRBJ1-5	TRBD1	.	TGTGCCAGCAGAACAGGGGGTCAGCCCCAGCATTTT	CASRTGGQPQHF
15	TRBV18	TRBJ1-1	.	.	TGTGCCAGCTCACCTACAGTCGGAATGAACACTGAAGCTTTCTTT	CASSPTVGMNTEAFF
16	TRBV5-4	TRBJ2-7	TRBD2	.	TGTGCCAGCAGCCCCGGACGGGACTACGGCTCCTACGAGCAGTACTTC	CASSPGRDYGSYEQYF
16	TRBV19	TRBJ1-5	TRBD1	.	TGTGCCAGTAGTCTGATCGGGACAGGGGGCACTCAGCCCCAGCATTTT	CASSLIGTGGTQPQHF
17	TRBV6-4	TRBJ1-2	TRBD1	.	TGTGCCAGCAGTGACTCGATCCCTGACAGGGGGAACTATGGCTACACCTTC	CASSDSIPDRGNYGYTF
15	TRBV2	TRBJ2-3	TRBD1	.	TGTGCCAGCAGTGACAGGGGGCGTATCACAGATACGCAGTATTTT	CASSDRGRITDTQYF
14	TRBV7-9	TRBJ2-3	.	.	TGTGCCAGCAGCCCCAGGGGCCCGACAGATACGCAGTATTTT	CASSPRGPTDTQYF
16	TRBV21-1	TRBJ2-7	.	.	TGTGCCAGCGGCGGGAAAAGTAAGGAAGTCTGCTACGAGCAGTACTTC	CASGGKSKEVCYEQYF
15	TRBV11-1	TRBJ1-2	.	few	TGTGCCAGCAGCTTTTCCCCGGGGTCTCCTTATGGCTACACCTTC	CASSFSPGSPYGYTF
14	TRBV5-6	TRBJ1-1	.	.	TGTGCCAGCAGCCCTCCAACTCAGAACACTGAAGCTTTCTTT	CASSPPTQNTEAFF
15	TRBV7-7	TRBJ2-1	.	.	TGTGCTAGCAGCTTAGAACCGGGTTCGCGCAATGAGCAGTTCTTC	CASSLEPGSRNEQFF
17	TRBV19	TRBJ2-3	TRBD1	few	TGTGCCAGTAGTTCAGGACAGGCCCCGCCACAGACAGATACGCAGTATTTT	CASSSGQAPPQTDTQYF
15	TRBV15	TRBJ1-5	.	.	TGTGCCACCAGCAGAGATTTCGCGACAGATCAGCCCCAGCATTTT	CATSRDFATDQPQHF
13	TRBV19	TRBJ1-2	.	once	TGTGCCAGTAGTGCACGACAAGGGGTTGGCTACACCTTC	CASSARQGVGYTF
14	TRBV30	TRBJ1-2	.	few	TGTGCCTGGAGTACCCGGGACATTGCTTATGGCTACACCTTC	CAWSTRDIAYGYTF
16	TRBV19	TRBJ1-5	TRBD1	few	TGTGCCAGTAGTCTCCGACAGGGATCTAACAATCAGCCCCAGCATTTT	CASSLRQGSNNQPQHF
15	TRBV4-3	TRBJ1-2	.	.	TGCGCCAGCAGCCAAGACAGGGGCTCTAACTATGGCTACACCTTC	CASSQDRGSNYGYTF
15	TRBV2	TRBJ1-2	TRBD1	once	TGTGCCAGCAGTGCAATACAGGGGAACCTCTATGGCTACACCTTC	CASSAIQGNLYGYTF
17	TRBV4-1	TRBJ1-6	TRBD1	.	TGCGCCAGCAGCCAAGATACCGGGACAGGGGGGCGATCACCCCTCCACTTT	CASSQDTGTGGRSPLHF
14	TRBV27	TRBJ1-6	TRBD1	few	TGTGCCAGCAGTACCACAGGGGTCAATTCACCCCTCCACTTT	CASSTTGVNSPLHF
16	TRBV25-1	TRBJ2-1	.	once	TGTGCCAGCAGTGACGTGGGGGGAAGCTCCTACAATGAGCAGTTCTTC	CASSDVGGSSYNEQFF
15	TRBV10-3	TRBJ2-5	TRBD1	few	TGTGCCATCAGTGAGTGGACAGGGGGCCAAGAGACCCAGTACTTC	CAISEWTGGQETQYF
16	TRBV18	TRBJ2-4	.	.	TGTGCCAGCTCTGGAGGCTCCGGGGTAGCCAAAAACATTCAGTACTTC	CASSGGSGVAKNIQYF
15	TRBV7-3	TRBJ2-3	.	.	TGTGCCAGCAGCGTTCTGGGGGGTAGCACAGATACGCAGTATTTT	CASSVLGGSTDTQYF
14	TRBV5-6	TRBJ2-1	TRBD1	.	TGTGCCAGCAGCCCTGGGACAGGTTTGCATGAGCAGTTCTTC	CASSPGTGLHEQFF
13	TRBV7-3	TRBJ1-2	.	few	TGTGCCAGCAGCCCCACGGGGGAAGATGGCTACACCTTC	CASSPTGEDGYTF
16	TRBV5-6	TRBJ1-1	.	.	TGTGCCAGCAGCTCGGAAGGGGGAATTTGGGACACTGAAGCTTTCTTT	CASSSEGGIWDTEAFF
16	TRBV4-1	TRBJ2-7	TRBD1	.	TGCGCCAGCAGCCAAGATTGGACAGGGGGTTGGTACGAGCAGTACTTC	CASSQDWTGGWYEQYF
16	TRBV4-1	TRBJ2-7	.	.	TGCGCCAGCAGCCAAGGGGTCGGGCTAGCTGGCCTGGAGCAGTACTTC	CASSQGVGLAGLEQYF
13	TRBV2	TRBJ1-1	.	.	TGTGCCAGCAGTGAAATCCCTCTGTTCGAAGCTTTCTTT	CASSEIPLFEAFF
18	TRBV5-4	TRBJ2-1	TRBD1	.	TGTGCCAGCAGCTTGGGATCCCCCGGGACAGAGTCCTACAATGAGCAGTTCTTC	CASSLGSPGTESYNEQFF
11	TRBV5-1	TRBJ1-1	.	.	TGCGCCAGCAAGCTCCTCACTGAAGCTTTCTTT	CASKLLTEAFF
14	TRBV10-3	TRBJ1-1	.	few	TGTGCCATCAGTGGTCGTCGGTTTAACACTGAAGCTTTCTTT	CAISGRRFNTEAFF
18	TRBV6-1	TRBJ1-2	TRBD1	.	TGTGCCAGCAGTGAAGCTGGCGTAACAGGGGGGACAGACTATGGCTACACCTTC	CASSEAGVTGGTDYGYTF
16	TRBV4-1	TRBJ1-4	.	few	TGCGCCAGCAGCCAAGATACTTCGGCAGGGTCAGAAAAACTGTTTTTT	CASSQDTSAGSEKLFF
14	TRBV19	TRBJ1-4	TRBD1	once	TGTGCCAGTAGTATAGCAGGGGGTTCTGAAAAACTGTTTTTT	CASSIAGGSEKLFF
15	TRBV28	TRBJ1-2	.	.	TGTGCCAGCAAGAGAGGAATAGGCCGGTACTATGGCTACACCTTC	CASKRGIGRYYGYTF
15	TRBV2	TRBJ1-2	TRBD1	.	TGTGCCAGCAGTGAACTCGGCAGGGGGCGGGCTGGCTACACCTTC	CASSELGRGRAGYTF
15	TRBV5-4	TRBJ2-5	TRBD2	few	TGTGCCAGCAGCTTTAGCGGGGGGGCTCAAGAGACCCAGTACTTC	CASSFSGGAQETQYF
14	TRBV5-1	TRBJ2-7	.	.	TGCGCCAGCAGCCCGGGGGGAGGGGGCTACGAGCAGTACTTC	CASSPGGGGYEQYF
13	TRBV5-1	TRBJ2-1	.	.	TGCGCCAGCAGCTTGGACAGTTACAATGAGCAGTTCTTC	CASSLDSYNEQFF
12	TRBV15	TRBJ1-2	.	.	TGTGCCACCAGCGGAGGACTTACTGGCTACACCTTC	CATSGGLTGYTF
15	TRBV2	TRBJ2-7	.	.	TGTGCCAGCATAAGAGGGGCAGGGGAATCCTACGAGCAGTACTTC	CASIRGAGESYEQYF
12	TRBV28	TRBJ2-3	.	few	TGTGCCAGCACCATGCGGGGAGATACGCAGTATTTT	CASTMRGDTQYF
14	TRBV7-2	TRBJ2-1	.	.	TGTGCCAGCAGCTTCCCGGGACACTACAATGAGCAGTTCTTC	CASSFPGHYNEQFF
13	TRBV5-6	TRBJ1-1	.	.	TGTGCCAGCAGCTTCGGAGAACGGGGTGAAGCTTTCTTT	CASSFGERGEAFF
14	TRBV5-1	TRBJ1-1	TRBD1	.	TGCGCCAGCAGCAGGGACAGAGGACTCACTGAAGCTTTCTTT	CASSRDRGLTEAFF
13	TRBV11-1	TRBJ1-2	.	.	TGTGCCAGCAGCTTAGGGTCCAGTTATGGCTACACCTTC	CASSLGSSYGYTF
16	TRBV2	TRBJ1-2	.	.	TGTGCCAGCAGTGCGCTGCTGTTCGGGGGGAACTATGGCTACACCTTC	CASSALLFGGNYGYTF
16	TRBV7-2	TRBJ2-3	TRBD2	.	TGTGCCAGCAGCTGGGTAGCGGGGGGGCCGGGAGATACGCAGTATTTT	CASSWVAGGPGDTQYF
13	TRBV19	TRBJ1-1	.	few	TGTGCCAGTACCACCGGTGGGAACACTGAAGCTTTCTTT	CASTTGGNTEAFF
15	TRBV5-4	TRBJ1-3	.	.	TGTGCCAGCAGCTTGGCGAGCGGCTCTGGAAACACCATATATTTT	CASSLASGSGNTIYF